The present T cell receptor (beta chain) was sequenced within a study of T cell responses to AZD1222 COVID-19 vaccine. The study's findings and limits: None of the repertoires were sampled until the peak T cell response had passed. Variant regions that are unmutated are reportedly the target of nearly half of spike-specific TCRs. Spike-specific TCR breadth and depth rose after two AZD1222 doses.

Concerning this clone itself: No antigen is known for it. Germline is not matched at one junction end, which may reflect a read error.

Profiling relied on immunoSEQ multiplex PCR, and the TCRdb table lists in-frame clones only, not all of them. This sample has 55,000 to 75,000 clones, with over 85% found just once. This CDR3 is 13 amino acids long. In germline, CDR1 is SGDLS, CDR2 YYNGEE. This clonotype originated in an adult in good health. The chain recombines TRBV9 with TRBJ1-2, with 7 bases aligning to TRBD1. The source material was peripheral blood, sampled on day 0 of AZD1222 vaccination. CDR3 nucleotide sequence: TGTGCCAGCCGCGTAGGGGGCAGGGGGAGCTACACCTTC. Amino acids: CASRVGGRGSYTF.